The 31 T cell receptor beta chains given below trace back to one sample, sequenced in a study of vaccination and CD4 T cells after COVID-19 (dated by TCRdb to the early 2020s). The sample's treatment or condition label, decoded: roughly 10-day PBMC culture with coronavirus spike peptide pools or control peptides (ViraFEST assay). CD4+ T cells from unexposed donors were collected before the COVID-19 pandemic (2011-2018). The library was obtained by PCR. The listed sequencing device is Illumina iSeq 100. DNA from cultured CD4+ T cells underwent TCR sequencing with the Oncomine TCR Beta short-read assay at the Johns Hopkins FTIC core. The public reads were quality trimmed at Q25 with fastp and then assembled into clones with MiXCR by TCRdb, keeping productive beta chains. Rows merge per CDR3 protein into single entries with the most common DNA and genes. The sample includes 6,500 to 7,000 distinct CDR3 sequences, with around three quarters observed a single time. The ten top clones hold around 40% of the sample.

No antigen has been identified for these receptors. Sequenced: CD4+ T cells from blood, cultured in vitro. These receptors all stem from a human donor in good health.

This clonotype was seen a handful of times. The chain has TRBV27 and TRBJ1-5; TRBD1 is a possible D gene (6 bases). CDR1 is MNHEY, CDR2 SMNVEV, per germline (reference sequence). CDR3 size: 15 residues. Deletions cut 3 bases from V and 0 bases from J, with 9 bases between. In DNA form, the CDR3 reads TGTGCCAGCAGTTTCAGGGGCGATAGCAATCAGCCCCAGCATTTT. Its translation: CASSFRGDSNQPQHF.

The rearrangement links TRBV20-1 to TRBJ1-2; 7 bases agree with TRBD1. After removal of 6 bases from V and 4 bases from J, the junction contained 8 bases not matched to a gene. CDR1 DFQATT and CDR2 SNEGSKA come from the germline V gene (reference sequence). The CDR3 covers 13 residues. CDR3 amino acids: CSADDRVGYGYTF. The CDR3 DNA follows: TGCAGTGCGGACGACAGGGTTGGCTATGGCTACACCTTC.

Only a few counts were recorded for this clonotype. J is TRBJ2-2 and V is TRBV6-1, with 7 bases aligning to TRBD1. V shed 4 bases and J 0 bases; nucleotides not matched to a gene: 5. This CDR3 comprises 16 residues. The V gene's germline CDR1 is MNHNS and CDR2 SASEGT. The CDR3 sequence: CASSGKGTANTGELFF. In DNA form, the CDR3 reads TGTGCCAGCAGTGGTAAAGGGACAGCGAACACCGGGGAGCTGTTTTTT.

The chain uses TRBV11-2 and TRBJ2-5; no clear D gene. The CDR3 runs to 11 residues. Germline V CDR1 and CDR2: SGHAT, FQNNGV. Trimming removed 1 base at V and 5 bases at J, with 2 bases between. Here the CDR3 DNA reads TGTGCCAGCAGCTTAGGGGAGACCCAGTACTTC. Translated: CASSLGETQYF. The full variable domain, in which reference TRBV11-2 and TRBJ2-5 provide the parts outside the CDR3, is EAGVAQSPRYKIIEKRQSVAFWCNPISGHATLYWYQQILGQGPKLLIQFQNNGVVDDSQLPKDRFSAERLKGVDSTLKIQPAKLEDSAVYLCASSLGETQYFGPGTRLLVL.

The table lists this clonotype with a few counts. V and J are TRBV20-1 and TRBJ1-2; 9 positions match TRBD1. The CDR3 covers 14 residues. V shed 0 bases, J shed 6 bases, and the junction held 5 bases outside the gene matches. Germline V CDR1 and CDR2: DFQATT, SNEGSKA (reference sequence). The CDR3: CSAREGQGVDGYTF. CDR3 DNA: TGCAGTGCTAGAGAGGGACAGGGCGTCGATGGCTACACCTTC.

V is TRBV20-1 and J is TRBJ1-6; 9 bases line up with TRBD1. J was trimmed by 10 bases and V by 1 base; bases with no gene match: 5. The germline V gene has CDR1 DFQATT and CDR2 SNEGSKA (reference sequence). The CDR3 is made up of 14 amino acids. CDR3 coding DNA: TGCAGTGCTAGAGTAGGGACAGGGAGGTCACCCCTCCACTTT. This codes for CSARVGTGRSPLHF.

The V and J genes are TRBV18 and TRBJ1-1, with TRBD1 as a possible D gene (5 bases). The CDR3 runs 15 residues. Germline V gene data show CDR1 as KGHSH and CDR2 as LQKENI. Trimming stripped 0 bases from V and 4 bases from J, with 12 bases between. CDR3 residues: CASSPPAGSGTEAFF. The CDR3 coding sequence is TGTGCCAGCTCACCACCCGCAGGGTCAGGCACTGAAGCTTTCTTT. Drawing the rest from reference TRBV18 and TRBJ1-1, the complete variable domain is NAGVMQNPRHLVRRRGQEARLRCSPMKGHSHVYWYRQLPEEGLKFMVYLQKENIIDESGMPKERFSAEFPKEGPSILRIQQVVRGDSAAYFCASSPPAGSGTEAFFGQGTRLTVV.

This clonotype appeared once. V gene TRBV4-3 combines with J gene TRBJ1-2; the D is unclear. CDR3 length: 16 amino acids. With 0 bases removed from V and 4 bases from J, the gap between germline ends came to 15 bases. The V gene's germline CDR1 is LGHNA and CDR2 YSLEER. CDR3 loop: CASSQDPRSRVYGYTF. In DNA, the CDR3 is TGCGCCAGCAGCCAAGATCCCCGGTCCAGAGTCTATGGCTACACCTTC.

Note on this clonotype: The junction shows a germline mismatch at one end, possibly a read error. This chain links TRBV2 with TRBJ2-3; TRBD2 matches 7 bases. This CDR3 has 14 amino acids. Germline lookup yields CDR1 SNHLY and CDR2 FYNNEI. CDR3 sequence: CASSEGGSVDTRYF. The CDR3 coding sequence is TGTGCCAGCAGTGAAGGCGGGAGTGTAGATACGCGGTATTTT.

In its sample, this clonotype was seen a few times. The chain links TRBV19 to TRBJ1-2, with 7 bases identical to TRBD1. With 4 bases clipped from V and 8 bases from J, the junction kept 13 bases outside the gene matches. There are 15 residues in the CDR3. Germline values: CDR1 LNHDA, CDR2 SQIVND (reference sequence). CDR3 coding DNA: TGTGCCAGTAGTAGGGCGGGGACAGTAAATGTAGGCTACACCTTC. Its translation: CASSRAGTVNVGYTF.

This chain joins TRBV28 and TRBJ2-7; a possible D gene is TRBD1 (6 bases). The CDR3 runs to 13 residues. V lost 7 bases and J 3 bases, leaving 13 bases between the germline ends. Germline CDR1 MDHEN, CDR2 SYDVKM. The CDR3 here is CASISQGNYEQYF. In DNA form, the CDR3 reads TGTGCCAGCATTTCCCAGGGGAACTACGAGCAGTACTTC.

The V call is TRBV19, the J call TRBJ1-5, with D possibly matching TRBD1 (5 bases). The V gene lost 4 bases and the J gene lost 6 bases, with 19 bases spanning the gap. The length of the CDR3 is 16 residues. The germline CDR1 and CDR2 sequences are LNHDA and SQIVND (reference sequence). The DNA of the CDR3 is TGTGCCAGTAGTACAGGATTGATGACAGCAGGTCAGCCCCAGCATTTT. Translating it yields CASSTGLMTAGQPQHF.

The chain joins TRBV20-1 to TRBJ2-3, with 13 nucleotides matching TRBD2. The CDR3 is made up of 15 amino acids. The V segment lost 6 bases and the J segment 2 bases; nucleotides outside the gene matches: 5. In germline, CDR1 is DFQATT, CDR2 SNEGSKA (reference sequence). The CDR3 here is CSARLAGGFTDTQYF. The CDR3 DNA sequence: TGCAGTGCGAGACTAGCGGGGGGCTTCACAGATACGCAGTATTTT.

V is TRBV7-2 and J is TRBJ2-7; TRBD2 matches 8 bases. Looked up from germline, CDR1 is SGHTA and CDR2 is FQGNSA. This CDR3 spans 15 amino acids. J gave up 0 bases and V 5 bases, and 6 bases lay outside the gene matches. CDR3: CASSDSGTTSYEQYF. CDR3 nucleotides: TGTGCCAGCAGCGATAGCGGGACAACCTCCTACGAGCAGTACTTC.

The chain recombines TRBV6-1 with TRBJ1-1; 10 bases agree with TRBD1. CDR1 is MNHNS and CDR2 is SASEGT in the germline V gene. Trimming at V came to 10 bases and at J to 2 bases, leaving 10 bases not matched to a gene. The CDR3 has 15 amino acids. The CDR3 protein is CATKGRDRGNTEAFF. The CDR3 DNA sequence: TGTGCCACCAAGGGGAGGGACAGGGGTAACACTGAAGCTTTCTTT.

The CDR3 DNA reads TGTGCCAGCAGTGAAGCGAGCGGGGGGCCATCCGAGCAGTACTTC. Translated: CASSEASGGPSEQYF. The V gene is TRBV6-1, the J gene TRBJ2-7, with TRBD2 matching over 9 bases. CDR3 length equals 15 residues. Germline loops: CDR1 MNHNS, CDR2 SASEGT. Germline trimming cut 0 bases from V and 6 bases from J; bases unmatched to any gene: 6.

The chain links TRBV11-3 to TRBJ2-1; D unclear. Per germline, CDR1 SGHNT and CDR2 YENEEA. The CDR3 contains 12 residues. V dropped 0 bases and J dropped 8 bases, with 5 bases sitting between them. The CDR3 loop reads CASSLDLHEQFF. CDR3 coding DNA: TGTGCCAGCAGCTTAGATCTCCATGAGCAGTTCTTC.

This chain's CDR3 is CSARNGERVSDTQYF. CDR3 nucleotide sequence: TGCAGTGCTAGGAACGGGGAGAGGGTTTCAGATACGCAGTATTTT. The chain is built from TRBV20-1 and TRBJ2-3; maybe TRBD2 (5 bases). Per the germline V gene, CDR1 is DFQATT and CDR2 is SNEGSKA (reference sequence). Trimming left V 3 bases short and J 4 bases short, with 17 bases between. The CDR3 runs 15 residues.

This sequence joins TRBV12-3 or TRBV12-4 and TRBJ1-2, with 7 nucleotides matching TRBD1. The junction had 13 bases not matched to a gene; V was cut back by 5 bases and J by 7 bases. This CDR3 contains 15 residues. Written as DNA, the CDR3 is TGTGCCAGCAGTCCCCCCCAGGGGGTGGTGGGTGGCTACACCTTC. It encodes CASSPPQGVVGGYTF.

This chain joins TRBV25-1 and TRBJ1-2; D is unresolved. Germline loops: CDR1 MGHDK, CDR2 SYGVNS. This CDR3 has 14 amino acids. V shed 5 bases and J shed 2 bases, with 12 bases lying between them. The CDR3 DNA reads TGTGCCAGCAGTACTCCCGGGAAGAACTATGGCTACACCTTC. It codes for CASSTPGKNYGYTF.

J is TRBJ2-5 and V is TRBV2, with TRBD1 matching 8 bases. This CDR3 comprises 16 residues. Per the germline V gene, CDR1 is SNHLY and CDR2 is FYNNEI. The V gene end was trimmed by 6 bases and the J gene end by 5 bases; junction bases not matched to a gene: 14. The CDR3 region is CASSPIPPTGGETQYF. The DNA of the CDR3 is TGTGCCAGCAGCCCAATCCCGCCAACAGGGGGTGAGACCCAGTACTTC.

This chain joins TRBV7-2 and TRBJ1-2; D remains unclear. Trimming removed 5 bases at V and 4 bases at J, with 14 bases between. The CDR3 consists of 14 residues. Germline V gene lookup returns CDR1 SGHTA and CDR2 FQGNSA. The CDR3 sequence: CASSPLWGSYGYTF. The CDR3 DNA is TGTGCCAGCAGCCCCCTTTGGGGATCCTATGGCTACACCTTC.

The rearrangement links TRBV20-1 to TRBJ1-6, with TRBD1 as a possible D gene (6 bases). Trimming removed 6 bases at V and 5 bases at J, with 17 bases between. The CDR3 length is 15 residues. CDR1 and CDR2 from the germline V gene are DFQATT and SNEGSKA (reference sequence). The CDR3 region has the DNA TGCAGTGCCGTCCTTGGACAGTTAAATAATTCACCCCTCCACTTT. This encodes CSAVLGQLNNSPLHF.

V is TRBV5-1 and J is TRBJ1-1; 7 bases align to TRBD1. V trimming: 1 base; J trimming: 4 bases; junction bases outside the gene matches: 10. The CDR3 is made up of 16 amino acids. Germline-derived CDR1 and CDR2 are SGHRS and YFSETQ. The CDR3 DNA sequence: TGCGCCAGCAGCTTGACCCTACAGGGGCGGGGCACTGAAGCTTTCTTT. Residues: CASSLTLQGRGTEAFF.

V gene TRBV15 combines with J gene TRBJ2-5; 16 positions match TRBD2. Germline lookup yields CDR1 LNHNV and CDR2 YYDKDF (reference sequence). The CDR3 runs 18 residues. V lost 4 bases, J lost 5 bases, and 10 bases stayed unmatched. Here the CDR3 DNA reads TGTGCCACCAGCATGCCGGGACTAGCGGGGGGGCTCGGTGAGACCCAGTACTTC. It is translated as CATSMPGLAGGLGETQYF.

The rearrangement joins TRBV7-2 to TRBJ2-3, with TRBD1 matching 7 bases. This CDR3 comprises 16 residues. Unmatched junction bases numbered 12, after V lost 3 bases and J lost 6 bases. From germline, CDR1 is SGHTA and CDR2 FQGNSA. CDR3 protein: CASSFDRAVSSDTQYF. The CDR3 DNA follows: TGTGCCAGCAGCTTCGACAGGGCGGTTTCATCCGATACGCAGTATTTT. Full variable domain (remainder filled in from reference TRBV7-2 and TRBJ2-3): GAGVSQSPSNKVTEKGKDVELRCDPISGHTALYWYRQSLGQGLEFLIYFQGNSAPDKSGLPSDRFSAERTGGSVSTLTIQRTQQEDSAVYLCASSFDRAVSSDTQYFGPGTRLTVL.

The chain has TRBV20-1 and TRBJ1-2; D may be TRBD1 (5 bases). The germline gives CDR1 DFQATT, CDR2 SNEGSKA (reference sequence). The V end was cut by 3 bases, the J end by 4 bases, with 12 bases between. The CDR3 has 13 amino acids. The CDR3 region is CSASDSGGYGYTF. The CDR3 DNA follows: TGCAGTGCTAGTGACTCGGGGGGCTATGGCTACACCTTC.

The V call is TRBV30, the J call TRBJ1-2; 8 bases are a match to TRBD1. Germline CDR1 and CDR2: GTSNPN and SVGIG (reference sequence). Trimming removed 2 bases from V and 1 base from J; junction bases left unmatched: 3. The CDR3 loop spans 14 amino acids. The CDR3 here is CAWSRQGFNYGYTF. Here the CDR3 DNA reads TGTGCCTGGAGTCGACAGGGGTTTAACTATGGCTACACCTTC.

About this clonotype: A read error may account for a junction end that differs from germline. This sequence joins TRBV2 and TRBJ1-5; 7 bases agree with TRBD1. Germline CDR1 SNHLY, CDR2 FYNNEI. The CDR3 has 14 residues. As DNA, the CDR3 is TGTGTCAGCACCAAAAGGGGGCAGGGGCAGCCCCAGCATTTT. Protein: CVSTKRGQGQPQHF.

In DNA, the CDR3 is TGTGCCAGCACCCCCCCCTCCCGGACAGCTATACGACAGTACTTC. Amino acid sequence: CASTPPSRTAIRQYF. The chain couples TRBV21-1 to TRBJ2-7; no DNA check was done on the table's D call, TRBD2. TRBV21-1 is shown as a pseudogene. The length of the CDR3 is 15 residues.

Details on this clonotype: At one of its ends the junction is not consistent with the germline gene, which may arise from a read error. This chain links TRBV27 with TRBJ1-2, with D maybe TRBD1 (5 bases). This CDR3 comprises 14 residues. From germline, CDR1 is MNHEY and CDR2 SMNVEV (reference sequence). The CDR3 region has the DNA TGTGCCGGCAGTTTATCGGGACCTAGCTATGGCTACACCTTC. Translation: CAGSLSGPSYGYTF.